This entry lists 28 T cell receptor beta chains sequenced from one sample in a study of T-cell reconstitution after alpha-beta-depleted transplantation in children. Unique molecular identifiers were incorporated when the TCRbeta library was constructed. TCRdb re-derived calls from the PCR reads in MiXCR, one entry per CDR3 protein. Of about 830,000 distinct CDR3 sequences in the sample, around 15% are singletons; the top ten hold approximately 5%. This material consisted of PBMCs, mostly from graft donor cells, taken 360 days after TCRalphabeta/CD19-depleted stem cell transplant. The receptors originated from a male patient between 5 and 17 years old who had a stem cell transplant for acute lymphoblastic leukemia, so the T cells may come from the graft donor.

In this sample, this clonotype turned up many times. V and J are TRBV24-1 and TRBJ2-2; D remains unclear. The V and J ends lost 1 base and 5 bases respectively, with 10 bases between them. CDR3 length: 15 amino acids. Germline CDR1 reads KGHDR; CDR2 reads SFDVKD. Here the CDR3 reads CATSDFNSQTGELFF. In nucleotides, the CDR3 is TGTGCCACCAGTGATTTTAACAGTCAGACCGGGGAGCTGTTTTTT.

The V call is TRBV4-1, the J call TRBJ2-7, with 7 bases identical to TRBD2. V lost 0 bases and J lost 5; bases outside the gene matches: 10. The CDR3 consists of 16 residues. Germline V gene lookup returns CDR1 MGHRA and CDR2 YSYEKL. CDR3 coding DNA: TGCGCCAGCAGCCAAGAAGGCCGGGCGGGAGACGACGAGCAGTACTTC. This gives the protein CASSQEGRAGDDEQYF.

A few counts support this clonotype. The rearrangement joins TRBV29-1 to TRBJ2-1, with unresolved D. The V end was cut by 3 bases, the J end by 2 bases, with 8 bases between. The germline V gene has CDR1 SQVTM and CDR2 ANQGSEA. The CDR3 sequence is 13 residues long. CDR3 bases: TGCAGCGTTGAGGTGGGAACCTACAATGAGCAGTTCTTC. Its protein is CSVEVGTYNEQFF.

This chain links TRBV5-1 with TRBJ2-7, with D perhaps TRBD2 (6 bases). CDR1 SGHRS and CDR2 YFSETQ come from the germline V gene. This CDR3 is built from 14 residues. With 1 base removed from V and 5 bases from J, the gap between germline ends came to 13 bases. The CDR3 loop is CASSLRGTNDEQYF. The CDR3 DNA is TGCGCCAGCAGCTTGCGGGGGACCAATGACGAGCAGTACTTC. The full variable domain, completed using reference TRBV5-1 and TRBJ2-7, is KAGVTQTPRYLIKTRGQQVTLSCSPISGHRSVSWYQQTPGQGLQFLFEYFSETQRNKGNFPGRFSGRQFSNSRSEMNVSTLELGDSALYLCASSLRGTNDEQYFGPGTRLTVT.

The chain has TRBV6-5 and TRBJ1-3; TRBD1 agrees at 7 bases. The germline V gene has CDR1 MNHEY and CDR2 SVGAGI. The CDR3 covers 15 residues. The J segment lost 4 bases and the V segment lost 0 bases, leaving 3 bases of the junction unmatched. CDR3 sequence reads: CASSYSKGGGNTIYF. The DNA of the CDR3 is TGTGCCAGCAGTTACTCGAAAGGGGGCGGAAACACCATATATTTT.

The V gene is TRBV19, the J gene TRBJ2-1, with TRBD2 matching over 10 bases. J gave up 5 bases and V 8 bases, and 9 bases lay outside the gene matches. The germline V gene encodes CDR1 LNHDA and CDR2 SQIVND (reference sequence). The CDR3 runs 15 residues. The CDR3 coding sequence is TGTGCCAGTCCCCGTGAAGGACTAGCGGACAATGAGCAGTTCTTC. Protein product: CASPREGLADNEQFF.

The chain couples TRBV20-1 to TRBJ2-3; 9 bases map to TRBD2. The length of the CDR3 is 15 residues. CDR1 and CDR2 from the germline V gene are DFQATT and SNEGSKA (reference sequence). Losses at the gene ends were 0 bases for V and 4 bases for J; bases not matched to a gene: 5. The CDR3 DNA reads as TGCAGTGCTAGAGAGAGCGGGAGGTCCGCAGATACGCAGTATTTT. It specifies CSARESGRSADTQYF.

This clonotype was counted only a few times. The chain joins TRBV12-3 or TRBV12-4 to TRBJ2-2, with TRBD1 matching over 7 bases. The CDR3 spans 11 residues. Germline trimming cut 10 bases from V and 6 bases from J; bases unmatched to any gene: 2. CDR3 in amino acids: CATTGAGELFF. The CDR3 DNA sequence: TGTGCCACCACAGGGGCCGGGGAGCTGTTTTTT.

The CDR3 bases are TGTGCCAGCAGCTTAGGTCCTTTGGACGGGGAGCTGTTTTTT. Its translation: CASSLGPLDGELFF. This chain links TRBV7-8 with TRBJ2-2; D unclear. The CDR3 has 14 residues. From germline, CDR1 is SGHVS and CDR2 FQNEAQ. V lost 1 base and J 7 bases, leaving 10 bases between the germline ends.

The rearrangement links TRBV3-1 to TRBJ2-1; 7 bases match TRBD1. This CDR3 is built from 13 residues. The J segment lost 7 bases and the V segment lost 6 bases, leaving 6 bases of the junction unmatched. The germline V gene encodes CDR1 LGHDT and CDR2 YNNKEL (reference sequence). The CDR3 nucleotides are TGTGCCAGCAGTCGGACAGGAGGAAATGAGCAGTTCTTC. Translating gives CASSRTGGNEQFF.

This clonotype was seen more than once but under ten times. The chain carries TRBV21-1 and TRBJ2-1; TRBD2, the table's D call, was not compared with the DNA. TRBV21-1 constitutes a pseudogene. The length of the CDR3 is 20 residues. The CDR3 reads CASSTLGQGISGRAVNEQFF. The DNA of the CDR3 is TGTGCCAGCAGCACTTTGGGACAGGGGATTAGCGGGAGGGCCGTAAATGAGCAGTTCTTC.

V usage is TRBV20-1 and J usage is TRBJ1-6; 7 nucleotides line up with TRBD1. The J segment lost 4 bases and the V segment lost 1 base, leaving 4 bases of the junction unmatched. The V gene's germline CDR1 is DFQATT and CDR2 SNEGSKA (reference sequence). The CDR3 runs to 15 residues. In nucleotides, the CDR3 is TGCAGTGCTAGAGGTCCGGGACAGTATAATTCACCCCTCCACTTT. It encodes CSARGPGQYNSPLHF.

This sequence joins TRBV20-1 and TRBJ2-5, with D hard to call. There are 14 residues in the CDR3. CDR1 is DFQATT and CDR2 is SNEGSKA in the germline V gene (reference sequence). The V and J ends lost 0 bases and 3 bases respectively, with 11 bases between them. CDR3 bases: TGCAGTGCTAGAGAAGGTTTCAGAAAAGAGACCCAGTACTTC. This encodes CSAREGFRKETQYF.

This clonotype has more than one count but fewer than ten. The chain is built from TRBV7-8 and TRBJ2-2; D may be TRBD2 (5 bases). The CDR3 is 15 residues long. The V end was cut by 7 bases, the J end by 5 bases, with 17 bases between. Germline V CDR1 and CDR2: SGHVS, FQNEAQ. CDR3 coding DNA: TGTGCCAGCAAGCTAGCTGAAGTGGGGACCGGGGAGCTGTTTTTT. The encoded protein is CASKLAEVGTGELFF.

The chain combines TRBV7-9 with TRBJ2-7; the D gene is possibly TRBD2 (6 bases). The CDR3 has 15 amino acids. CDR1 is SEHNR, CDR2 FQNEAQ, per germline (reference sequence). V lost 1 base and J lost 5, with 15 bases in between. The CDR3 sequence is CASSLGRVIPDEQYF. The CDR3 DNA sequence: TGTGCCAGCAGCTTAGGGAGGGTAATCCCCGACGAGCAGTACTTC.

V and J are TRBV5-1 and TRBJ2-2, with D hard to call. The CDR3 has 12 amino acids. Germline V gene sequence: CDR1 SGHRS, CDR2 YFSETQ. Trimming took 4 bases from V and 6 from J, leaving 7 bases between them. CDR3 region: CASSAAAGELFF. The CDR3 nucleotides are TGCGCCAGCAGCGCCGCAGCCGGGGAGCTGTTTTTT.

The table lists this clonotype with a few counts. The chain joins TRBV6-1 to TRBJ2-1; 7 bases line up with TRBD1. This CDR3 comprises 16 residues. With V trimmed by 6 bases and J by 6 bases, 14 bases remained unmatched. Germline V CDR1 and CDR2: MNHNS, SASEGT. Written as DNA, the CDR3 is TGTGCCAGCAGGATTCGGGAAGGGGGCCGATTCAATGAGCAGTTCTTC. It codes for CASRIREGGRFNEQFF.

This clonotype has a handful of counts. The chain uses TRBV29-1 and TRBJ2-7; 8 bases match TRBD2. The CDR3 runs to 15 residues. With V trimmed by 4 bases and J by 4 bases, 12 bases remained unmatched. Germline loops: CDR1 SQVTM, CDR2 ANQGSEA. CDR3 loop: CSVVSGSNRPYEQYF. CDR3 DNA: TGCAGCGTTGTCAGCGGGAGTAATCGACCATACGAGCAGTACTTC.

This clonotype has at least ten counts. This chain connects TRBV4-2 to TRBJ2-1; D perhaps matches TRBD2 (6 bases). Between the trimmed V and J ends, which lost 1 base and 4 bases, there was a span of 20 bases. The CDR3 length is 18 residues. Germline lookup yields CDR1 LGHNA and CDR2 YNFKEQ. The CDR3 nucleotides read TGTGCCAGCAGCCAAGGGAGGGCCTTTTCAAAGACATACAATGAGCAGTTCTTC. Protein sequence: CASSQGRAFSKTYNEQFF.

This clonotype has at least ten counts. This chain joins TRBV12-3 or TRBV12-4 and TRBJ2-5; D unresolved. The CDR3 consists of 14 residues. Trimming took 6 bases from V and 1 from J, leaving 12 bases between them. CDR3 sequence (DNA): TGTGCCAGCAGCTCCTATACCTTCCAAGAGACCCAGTACTTC. It codes for CASSSYTFQETQYF.

The rearrangement uses TRBV27 and TRBJ2-5; a possible D gene is TRBD1 (6 bases). The germline V and J ends were trimmed by 5 bases and 5 bases, with 18 bases remaining between them. Germline-derived CDR1 and CDR2 are MNHEY and SMNVEV (reference sequence). This CDR3 is built from 15 residues. The CDR3 reads CASSPWFQGSETQYF. DNA of the CDR3: TGTGCCAGCAGTCCCTGGTTCCAGGGGTCGGAGACCCAGTACTTC.

This clonotype showed up many times. The V call is TRBV15, the J call TRBJ1-3; D gene ambiguous. Germline CDR1 is LNHNV and CDR2 is YYDKDF (reference sequence). V was pared by 1 base and J by 0 bases, with 4 bases between. This CDR3 comprises 14 residues. The CDR3 DNA reads TGTGCCACCAGCAGAGTCTACTCTGGAAACACCATATATTTT. This translates into CATSRVYSGNTIYF.

The CDR3: CASSTTPQKGTSIYNEQFF. The CDR3 DNA sequence: TGTGCCAGCAGCACCACCCCCCAAAAGGGAACTAGTATCTACAATGAGCAGTTCTTC. The gene calls are TRBV9 and TRBJ2-1, with TRBD2 as a possible D gene (5 bases). Germline lookup yields CDR1 SGDLS and CDR2 YYNGEE. CDR3 size: 19 residues. Between the trimmed V and J ends, which lost 4 bases and 3 bases, there was a span of 26 bases.

This clonotype was counted many times. The chain recombines TRBV5-1 with TRBJ2-5, with 8 bases that match TRBD1. Germline CDR1 and CDR2: SGHRS and YFSETQ. V gave up 3 bases and J gave up 4 bases; unmatched junction bases: 14. CDR3 size: 17 residues. CDR3 loop: CASSYGVTGARVETQYF. The CDR3 nucleotides are TGCGCCAGCAGCTATGGGGTGACAGGGGCTCGTGTAGAGACCCAGTACTTC.

This clonotype has more than one count but fewer than ten. The chain couples TRBV10-3 to TRBJ2-1; unclear D gene. Germline CDR1 ENHRY, CDR2 SYGVKD. With 6 bases removed from V and 6 bases from J, the gap between germline ends came to 12 bases. This CDR3 spans 13 amino acids. CDR3 nucleotide sequence: TGTGCCATCAGAGCTAACAGTGGCAATGAGCAGTTCTTC. This encodes CAIRANSGNEQFF.

The genes are TRBV7-9 and TRBJ2-1; TRBD2 matches at 10 bases. V was pared by 1 base and J by 9 bases, with 12 bases of the junction left unmatched. Germline V gene sequence: CDR1 SEHNR, CDR2 FQNEAQ (reference sequence). The CDR3 is 17 residues long. Written as DNA, the CDR3 is TGTGCCAGCAGCTTAGGCTTTCAGCGGGAGGGAACCGGTGAGCAGTTCTTC. It specifies CASSLGFQREGTGEQFF.

This clonotype occurred a few times. The rearrangement joins TRBV10-1 to TRBJ1-6; D unresolved. The CDR3 has 13 amino acids. CDR1 and CDR2 (germline): WNHNN, SYGVQD (reference sequence). The V and J ends lost 8 bases and 6 bases respectively, with 11 bases between them. The CDR3 sequence is CASCQDLNSPLHF. The CDR3 DNA follows: TGCGCCAGCTGCCAGGACCTTAATTCACCCCTCCACTTT.

This clonotype came up a few times. The genes are TRBV4-2 and TRBJ2-7; D is possibly TRBD1 (6 bases). Germline-derived CDR1 and CDR2 are LGHNA and YNFKEQ. This CDR3 contains 15 residues. V was shortened by 0 bases and J by 3 bases, with 12 bases between the two germline ends. Here the CDR3 reads CASSQDGGGFYEQYF. The CDR3 DNA reads as TGTGCCAGCAGCCAAGATGGGGGCGGATTCTACGAGCAGTACTTC.